A selection of T cell receptor beta chains follows, all from one sample in a study of siplizumab effects on memory and regulatory T cells. Profiling relied on immunoSEQ multiplex PCR, and the TCRdb table lists in-frame clones only, not all of them. Altogether more than 50,000 clones are present, just over 90% being singletons, with the ten largest covering about 40%. Sample: CD8+ T cells sorted from blood. The receptors come from a human donor in good health. Each CDR3 is given with its conserved first and last residue. The D gene is left open where the match is weak. Where a row states a size, it is once, few, many or the class of an expanded clone; other rows omit it.

D gene,clone size,J gene,V gene,CDR3 DNA,CDR3 protein
TRBD2,once,TRBJ2-3,TRBV6-1,TGTGCCAGCGAAGCGGGAGGTGCTAGCACAGATACGCAGTATTTT,CASEAGGASTDTQYF
NA,NA,TRBJ2-2,TRBV29-1,TGCAGCGTTGAGCAGGGGGGCGGGTCCGGGGAGCTGTTTTTT,CSVEQGGGSGELFF
TRBD2,NA,TRBJ2-1,TRBV7-9,TGTGCCAGCAGCCCCCGTGAGGGCGGGAGCGAGCAGTTCTTC,CASSPREGGSEQFF
NA,NA,TRBJ1-5,TRBV9,TGTGCCAGCAGCGTAGGACATAGCAATCAGCCCCAGCATTTT,CASSVGHSNQPQHF
TRBD1,NA,TRBJ2-7,TRBV11-2,TGTGCCAGCAGCTTGGGAATTTCCGGGACAGGCCCATCCTACGAGCAGTACTTC,CASSLGISGTGPSYEQYF
TRBD2,NA,TRBJ2-3,TRBV7-3,TGTGCCAGCAGCTTAAGAGGACTAGCGAGCACAGATACGCAGTATTTT,CASSLRGLASTDTQYF
TRBD1,NA,TRBJ1-4,TRBV5-1,TGCGCCAGCAGAAAGGGGACAGGCGGCTCAACTAATGAAAAACTGTTTTTT,CASRKGTGGSTNEKLFF
NA,NA,TRBJ2-7,TRBV2,TGTGCCAGCATGGGCAGTTCCTACGAGCAGTACTTC,CASMGSSYEQYF
TRBD2,once,TRBJ2-7,TRBV27,TGTGCCAGCAGTTTAGGACTAGCTTACGAGCAGTACTTC,CASSLGLAYEQYF
NA,NA,TRBJ1-5,TRBV6-6,TGTGCCAGCAGTTACTCTGAGGGGACTCAGCCCCAGCATTTT,CASSYSEGTQPQHF
NA,NA,TRBJ1-4,TRBV6-1,TGTGCCAGCAGTGAATTGGGTGTGCCATCAACTAATGAAAAACTGTTTTTT,CASSELGVPSTNEKLFF